This T cell receptor beta chain was sequenced in a study of response to subunit inactivated influenza vaccine. Overall study results and limits: There was a suggestion from the authors that each seasonal influenza vaccination recruits few new T cells.

Concerning this clonotype itself: Its antigen is not known.

TCRdb called the RT-PCR reads again in MiXCR, with one record for every CDR3 protein. This table has more than 250,000 distinct CDR3 sequences, 21% appearing once. The germline gives CDR1 MNHNS, CDR2 SASEGT. V was clipped by 6 bases and J by 6 bases; unmatched bases: 9. The CDR3 sequence is 15 residues long. The J gene is TRBJ1-5, the V gene TRBV6-1, with TRBD1 identical over 9 bases. This receptor was identified in a man aged 50-75 years who received an inactivated influenza vaccine. Sequencing used PBMCs from blood, obtained approximately 22 months after vaccination. This CDR3 reads CASSQQQGAVQPQHF. In DNA form, the CDR3 reads TGTGCCAGCAGCCAGCAACAGGGGGCTGTTCAGCCCCAGCATTTT.